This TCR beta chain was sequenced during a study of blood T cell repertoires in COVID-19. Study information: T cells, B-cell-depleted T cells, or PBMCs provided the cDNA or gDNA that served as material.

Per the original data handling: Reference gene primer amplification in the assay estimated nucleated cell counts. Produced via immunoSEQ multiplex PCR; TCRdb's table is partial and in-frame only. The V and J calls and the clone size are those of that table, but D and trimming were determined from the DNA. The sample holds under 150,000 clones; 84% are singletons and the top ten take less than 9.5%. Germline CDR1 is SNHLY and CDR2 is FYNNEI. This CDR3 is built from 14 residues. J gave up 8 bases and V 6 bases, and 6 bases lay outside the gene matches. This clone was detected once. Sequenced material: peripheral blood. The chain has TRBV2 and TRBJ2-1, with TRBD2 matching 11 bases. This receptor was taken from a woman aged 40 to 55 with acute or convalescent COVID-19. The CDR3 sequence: CASRLAGAGDEQFF. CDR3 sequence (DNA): TGTGCCAGCAGACTAGCGGGGGCCGGGGATGAGCAGTTCTTC.